This TCR beta chain is drawn from a study of cytomegalovirus exposure and HLA in healthy donors. V was clipped by 1 base and J by 7 bases; unmatched bases: 6. Germline V gene sequence: CDR1 SGHTA, CDR2 FQGTGA. This CDR3 has 15 amino acids. Profiling relied on immunoSEQ multiplex PCR, and the TCRdb table lists in-frame clones only, not all of them. Counted here are tens of thousands of clones, 94% occurring once; the ten biggest clones make up 2.5% to 3.5%. The chain links TRBV7-3 to TRBJ2-1; the match to TRBD2 covers 8 bases. This TCR was recovered from a woman aged 18-29 years in good health and CMV-seropositive. Sequenced material: PBMCs. In DNA form, the CDR3 reads TGTGCCAGCAGCTTAAACGGGAGGGTCAGTAATGAGCAGTTCTTC. Its translation: CASSLNGRVSNEQFF.